Following are 32 T cell receptor beta chains from one sample sequenced in a study of CD8 T cell repertoires and HIV-1 epitope variants. No antigen has been identified for these receptors. The data were produced by immunoSEQ multiplex PCR, yet TCRdb's version contains in-frame clones alone and is incomplete. The sample has about 6,000 clones, about 64% seen once. Sequencing was carried out using cultured CD8+ T cells derived from PBMCs. The receptors shown here come from a male donor with HIV.

The chain links TRBV4-1 to TRBJ2-2, with D unresolved. V was clipped by 3 bases and J by 4 bases, with 3 bases between them. The CDR3 consists of 12 residues. From germline, CDR1 is MGHRA and CDR2 YSYEKL. CDR3 protein: CASSQSTGELFF. CDR3 nucleotide sequence: TGCGCCAGCAGCCAGAGCACCGGGGAGCTGTTTTTT.

This clone has only one observation. This chain uses TRBV5-6 with TRBJ2-7, with D unresolved. This CDR3 comprises 13 residues. V lost 4 bases and J 6 bases, leaving 14 bases between the germline ends. CDR1 SGHDT and CDR2 YYEEEE come from the germline V gene. The CDR3 coding sequence is TGTGCCAGCAGCATGGGAACAGTTGGCGAGCAGTACTTC. It translates to CASSMGTVGEQYF.

The chain uses TRBV6-1 and TRBJ2-7, with D perhaps assigned TRBD1 or TRBD2 (5 bases each). This CDR3 is 18 amino acids long. The germline gives CDR1 MNHNS, CDR2 SASEGT. Trimming cost V 3 bases and J 0 bases, with 21 bases left between them. CDR3 bases: TGTGCCAGCAGTGAGTACCCCCTGGGACCGAGTTTCTCCTACGAGCAGTACTTC. This gives the protein CASSEYPLGPSFSYEQYF.

The genes are TRBV11-2 and TRBJ2-1; 11 bases fit TRBD2. CDR3 length equals 18 residues. Trimming removed 1 base from V and 4 bases from J; junction bases left unmatched: 9. The germline V gene has CDR1 SGHAT and CDR2 FQNNGV. The CDR3 sequence is CASSLGLRLAGKYNEQFF. CDR3 nucleotides: TGTGCCAGCAGCTTAGGTTTGAGACTAGCGGGGAAATACAATGAGCAGTTCTTC.

This clone was detected a few times. The chain combines TRBV5-5 with TRBJ2-1; 8 nucleotides agree with TRBD2. J gave up 6 bases and V 4 bases, and 6 bases lay outside the gene matches. CDR3 length: 14 residues. CDR1 SGHKS and CDR2 YYEKEE come from the germline V gene (reference sequence). The CDR3 is CASSPWTSPNEQFF. CDR3 nucleotides: TGTGCCAGCAGCCCCTGGACTAGCCCCAATGAGCAGTTCTTC. Together with reference TRBV5-5 and TRBJ2-1, the CDR3 gives the full variable domain: DAGVTQSPTHLIKTRGQQVTLRCSPISGHKSVSWYQQVLGQGPQFIFQYYEKEERGRGNFPDRFSARQFPNYSSELNVNALLLGDSALYLCASSPWTSPNEQFFGPGTRLTVL.

The chain carries TRBV5-4 and TRBJ2-1; D is perhaps TRBD2 (6 bases). The CDR3 consists of 13 residues. V lost 0 bases and J lost 12, with 13 bases in between. The germline gives CDR1 SGHNT, CDR2 YYREEE (reference sequence). The CDR3 nucleotides are TGTGCCAGCAGCTTGGGTAATAGCGGCTCGCAGTTCTTC. Amino acids: CASSLGNSGSQFF.

V usage is TRBV9 and J usage is TRBJ2-7; perhaps TRBD1 as D (6 bases). Germline V gene data show CDR1 as SGDLS and CDR2 as YYNGEE. V was trimmed by 0 bases and J by 3 bases, leaving 13 bases between them. The CDR3 has 15 residues. The CDR3 sequence: CASSVEDSRLYEQYF. The CDR3 region has the DNA TGTGCCAGCAGCGTAGAGGACAGTCGGCTCTACGAGCAGTACTTC.

The chain combines TRBV29-1 with TRBJ2-1; no clear D gene. Germline V gene sequence: CDR1 SQVTM, CDR2 ANQGSEA. V lost 7 bases, J lost 0 bases, and 13 bases lay in between. The CDR3 runs to 14 residues. The DNA for the CDR3 is TGCAGCGCCCCGGACCTGAGCTCCTACAATGAGCAGTTCTTC. Translation gives CSAPDLSSYNEQFF.

In this sample, this clone turned up a few times. V is TRBV19 and J is TRBJ2-7; tentatively, D is TRBD2 (5 bases). CDR1 is LNHDA and CDR2 is SQIVND in the germline V gene (reference sequence). The CDR3 length is 12 residues. Trimming took 9 bases from V and 7 from J, leaving 16 bases between them. CDR3 sequence reads: CASGLGPLEQYF. The CDR3 DNA sequence: TGTGCCAGCGGACTTGGACCCTTGGAGCAGTACTTC.

The rearrangement uses TRBV27 and TRBJ2-3; tentative D call: TRBD2 (6 bases). CDR3 length: 13 residues. V lost 5 bases to trimming and J lost 9 bases, with 15 bases between them. Looked up from germline, CDR1 is MNHEY and CDR2 is SMNVEV (reference sequence). The CDR3 DNA reads TGTGCCAGCAGTCTCCGAGGAGGGCCCACGCAGTATTTT. Protein: CASSLRGGPTQYF.

The V call is TRBV2, the J call TRBJ1-2, with D possibly matching TRBD1 (6 bases). CDR3 size: 17 residues. V lost 5 bases and J lost 2, with 21 bases in between. Germline V CDR1 and CDR2: SNHLY, FYNNEI. In DNA, the CDR3 is TGTGCCAGCAGTCCTTTTGAGACAGGAGAAGAGAACTATGGCTACACCTTC. It codes for CASSPFETGEENYGYTF.

This sequence joins TRBV7-6 and TRBJ2-7, with 8 bases fitting TRBD2. Germline CDR1 reads SGHVS; CDR2 reads FNYEAQ. CDR3 size: 16 residues. Losses at the gene ends were 0 bases for V and 0 bases for J; bases not matched to a gene: 4. The CDR3 coding sequence is TGTGCCAGCAGCTTAGCGACTAGCGCGAGCTCCTACGAGCAGTACTTC. Translation gives CASSLATSASSYEQYF.

By proportion, this clone is large. Germline is not matched at one junction end, which may reflect a read error. The genes are TRBV27 and TRBJ2-7; D possibly uses TRBD1 or TRBD2 (5 bases each). The CDR3 length is 16 residues. CDR1 is MNHEY and CDR2 is SMNVEV in the germline V gene (reference sequence). The CDR3 bases are TGTGCCAGCAGTGTATCCTCCGGGACGGTGTCCTACGAGCAGTACTTC. Protein sequence: CASSVSSGTVSYEQYF.

This clone appeared once. This chain links TRBV7-9 with TRBJ2-2, with D perhaps matching TRBD1 (5 bases). CDR1 and CDR2 (germline): SEHNR, FQNEAQ (reference sequence). V lost 5 bases and J 1 base, leaving 14 bases between the germline ends. CDR3 size: 16 residues. The CDR3 loop reads CASSLPDRENTGELFF. The CDR3 DNA is TGTGCCAGCAGCCTCCCCGACAGAGAGAACACCGGGGAGCTGTTTTTT.

This clone was seen a handful of times. V gene TRBV11-2 combines with J gene TRBJ2-3; 8 bases map to TRBD2. This CDR3 has 14 amino acids. From germline, CDR1 is SGHAT and CDR2 FQNNGV. V was clipped by 1 base and J by 4 bases; unmatched bases: 1. CDR3 sequence reads: CASSLAGGADTQYF. The CDR3 nucleotides are TGTGCCAGCAGCTTAGCGGGAGGGGCAGATACGCAGTATTTT.

The CDR3 nucleotides are TGTGCCAGCAGCTTAGAATGGTCAGAGGACAATGAGCAGTTCTTC. Translated, it gives CASSLEWSEDNEQFF. The chain links TRBV11-2 to TRBJ2-1, with unresolved D. The ends were cut back, 0 bases at V and 5 bases at J, with 11 bases in the middle. There are 15 residues in the CDR3. Per the germline V gene, CDR1 is SGHAT and CDR2 is FQNNGV.

V usage is TRBV7-9 and J usage is TRBJ2-1, with 7 nucleotides matching TRBD1. Trimming at V came to 5 bases and at J to 4 bases, leaving 5 bases not matched to a gene. CDR3 length: 14 amino acids. CDR1 is SEHNR, CDR2 FQNEAQ, per germline (reference sequence). The CDR3 loop reads CASSPSDRYNEQFF. CDR3 bases: TGTGCCAGCAGCCCCTCGGACAGGTACAATGAGCAGTTCTTC.

This clone appeared a few times. The gene calls are TRBV7-6 and TRBJ1-5; TRBD1 might be the D (5 bases). V dropped 5 bases and J dropped 3 bases, with 11 bases sitting between them. The germline V gene encodes CDR1 SGHVS and CDR2 FNYEAQ. This CDR3 comprises 14 residues. The CDR3 protein is CASSIGDLNQPQHF. The CDR3 DNA sequence: TGTGCCAGCAGCATCGGGGACCTCAATCAGCCCCAGCATTTT.

The rearrangement links TRBV19 to TRBJ2-1; the match to TRBD2 covers 8 bases. V trimming: 5 bases; J trimming: 10 bases; junction bases outside the gene matches: 4. The length of the CDR3 is 12 residues. Per the germline V gene, CDR1 is LNHDA and CDR2 is SQIVND (reference sequence). This chain's CDR3 is CASSFVAGEQFF. CDR3 DNA sequence: TGTGCCAGTAGTTTCGTAGCGGGAGAGCAGTTCTTC.

This clone was counted a few times. The V call is TRBV5-6, the J call TRBJ2-2; D remains ambiguous. The CDR3 length is 14 residues. The V and J ends lost 4 bases and 1 base respectively, with 8 bases between them. Per the germline V gene, CDR1 is SGHDT and CDR2 is YYEEEE. The CDR3 sequence is CASSPEMNTGELFF. The CDR3 nucleotides are TGTGCCAGCAGCCCGGAGATGAACACCGGGGAGCTGTTTTTT. Using reference TRBV5-6 and TRBJ2-2 for the parts outside the CDR3, the full variable domain is DAGVTQSPTHLIKTRGQQVTLRCSPKSGHDTVSWYQQALGQGPQFIFQYYEEEERQRGNFPDRFSGHQFPNYSSELNVNALLLGDSALYLCASSPEMNTGELFFGEGSRLTVL.

The chain joins TRBV10-3 to TRBJ1-6, with D possibly matching TRBD1 (6 bases). This CDR3 has 17 residues. Germline V gene sequence: CDR1 ENHRY, CDR2 SYGVKD. V lost 2 bases and J 7 bases, leaving 18 bases between the germline ends. CDR3 in DNA: TGTGCCATCAGTGAGCAGTCCCCGGGACACGGGAATTCACCCCTCCACTTT. Residues: CAISEQSPGHGNSPLHF.

CDR3 sequence (DNA): TGTGCCAGTAGTATAGGACAGGGACATCAGCCCCAGCATTTT. Translation: CASSIGQGHQPQHF. V is TRBV19 and J is TRBJ1-5; 7 positions agree with TRBD1. The V gene's germline CDR1 is LNHDA and CDR2 SQIVND (reference sequence). V lost 1 base and J lost 5; bases outside the gene matches: 2. This CDR3 is built from 14 residues.

The rearrangement uses TRBV7-9 and TRBJ2-7; D ambiguous. Germline values: CDR1 SEHNR, CDR2 FQNEAQ (reference sequence). There are 14 residues in the CDR3. The ends were cut back, 6 bases at V and 2 bases at J, with 14 bases in the middle. The CDR3 sequence: CASSSDVSAYEQYF. CDR3 DNA: TGTGCCAGCAGTTCAGATGTCTCGGCCTACGAGCAGTACTTC.

The gene calls are TRBV7-9 and TRBJ2-7; D call uncertain. The length of the CDR3 is 12 residues. Trimming took off 11 bases at V and 5 bases at J, with 16 bases between the two ends. Germline loops: CDR1 SEHNR, CDR2 FQNEAQ (reference sequence). The CDR3, as DNA: TGTGCCTCTGCGGCCAATGTCAACGAGCAGTACTTC. Protein: CASAANVNEQYF.

The chain has TRBV11-2 and TRBJ2-5; 10 positions agree with TRBD1. Looked up from germline, CDR1 is SGHAT and CDR2 is FQNNGV. V dropped 5 bases and J dropped 1; count of bases not matched to a gene: 4. This CDR3 region has 15 residues. The CDR3 loop is CASSQGTGAQETQYF. The CDR3, as DNA: TGTGCCAGCAGCCAGGGGACAGGGGCCCAAGAGACCCAGTACTTC.

The CDR3 loop is CASSSSGSGTDTQYF. The DNA of the CDR3 is TGTGCCAGCAGTTCTAGCGGATCGGGCACAGATACGCAGTATTTT. The chain is built from TRBV21-1 and TRBJ2-3; the listed D gene, TRBD2, was not tested against the DNA. TRBV21-1 is an annotated pseudogene. The CDR3 sequence is 15 residues long.

V and J are TRBV10-3 and TRBJ2-7; D is perhaps TRBD1 or TRBD2 (6 bases each). The germline gives CDR1 ENHRY, CDR2 SYGVKD. The ends were cut back, 6 bases at V and 2 bases at J, with 14 bases in the middle. The CDR3 covers 14 residues. The CDR3 region is CAISSGGIPYEQYF. The CDR3 DNA is TGTGCCATCAGCTCCGGGGGCATTCCCTACGAGCAGTACTTC.

This clone was seen a few times. This chain uses TRBV28 with TRBJ1-3, with 7 bases identical to TRBD1. This CDR3 has 15 residues. Germline V CDR1 and CDR2: MDHEN, SYDVKM. Trimming took 2 bases from V and 3 from J; bases not matched to a gene: 4. The chain's CDR3 is CASSLRGRLGNTIYF. The CDR3 region has the DNA TGTGCCAGCAGTTTAAGGGGGCGCCTTGGAAACACCATATATTTT.

This chain joins TRBV5-6 and TRBJ2-1, with 8 nucleotides matching TRBD1. The germline gives CDR1 SGHDT, CDR2 YYEEEE. V lost 5 bases, J lost 7 bases, and 14 bases stayed unmatched. CDR3 length: 16 amino acids. The CDR3 reads CASSKNGQGIRNEQFF. The CDR3 DNA reads TGTGCCAGCAGTAAAAATGGACAGGGTATCAGGAATGAGCAGTTCTTC.

The V call is TRBV27, the J call TRBJ2-6; no firm D call. V lost 4 bases and J 1 base, leaving 20 bases between the germline ends. Germline assignment: CDR1 MNHEY and CDR2 SMNVEV (reference sequence). This CDR3 contains 19 residues. The CDR3: CASSSMTEQVLSGANVLTF. The CDR3 DNA follows: TGTGCCAGCAGTTCGATGACGGAGCAAGTTCTTTCTGGGGCCAACGTCCTGACTTTC. The variable domain in full, completed from reference TRBV27 and TRBJ2-6, reads EAQVTQNPRYLITVTGKKLTVTCSQNMNHEYMSWYRQDPGLGLRQIYYSMNVEVTDKGDVPEGYKVSRKEKRNFPLILESPSPNQTSLYFCASSSMTEQVLSGANVLTFGAGSRLTVL.

J is TRBJ2-7 and V is TRBV28, with 7 bases lining up with TRBD1. The ends lost 5 bases at V and 1 base at J; junction bases unmatched: 11. CDR1 and CDR2 (germline): MDHEN, SYDVKM. This CDR3 region has 16 residues. The CDR3 sequence is CASSHMTGTSSYEQYF. The CDR3 region has the DNA TGTGCCAGCAGTCATATGACAGGGACCTCGTCCTACGAGCAGTACTTC.

The J gene is TRBJ1-1, the V gene TRBV28; D uncertain. The CDR3 extends over 14 amino acids. Germline V gene data show CDR1 as MDHEN and CDR2 as SYDVKM. V was clipped by 2 bases and J by 3 bases, with 10 bases between them. The chain's CDR3 is CASSLLGKDTEAFF. The DNA for the CDR3 is TGTGCCAGCAGTTTACTGGGCAAAGACACTGAAGCTTTCTTT.